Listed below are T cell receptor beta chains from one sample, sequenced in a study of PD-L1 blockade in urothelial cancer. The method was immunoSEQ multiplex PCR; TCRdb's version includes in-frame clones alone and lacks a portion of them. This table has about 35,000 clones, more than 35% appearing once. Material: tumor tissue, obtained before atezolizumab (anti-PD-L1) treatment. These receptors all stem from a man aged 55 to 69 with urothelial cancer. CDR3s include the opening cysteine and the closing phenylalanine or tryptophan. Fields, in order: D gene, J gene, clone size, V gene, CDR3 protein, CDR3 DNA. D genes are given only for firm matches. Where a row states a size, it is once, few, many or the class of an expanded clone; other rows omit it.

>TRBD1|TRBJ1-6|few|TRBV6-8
CANRGQADSPLHF
TGTGCCAACCGGGGACAGGCCGATTCACCCCTCCACTTT
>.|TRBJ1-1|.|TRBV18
CASSPGRDWIEAFF
TGTGCCAGCTCACCGGGCAGGGATTGGATAGAAGCTTTCTTT
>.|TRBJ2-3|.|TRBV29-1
CSVWVRTDTQYF
TGCAGCGTCTGGGTGAGAACAGATACGCAGTATTTT
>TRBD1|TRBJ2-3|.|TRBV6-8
CASRGGGQGADTQYF
TGTGCCAGCAGGGGCGGGGGACAGGGGGCAGATACGCAGTATTTT
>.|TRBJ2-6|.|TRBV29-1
CSVVTLPSTTGANVLTF
TGCAGCGTTGTAACTCTACCCTCGACGACTGGGGCCAACGTCCTGACTTTC
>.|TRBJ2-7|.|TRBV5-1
CASSLAGQGYEQYF
TGCGCCAGCAGCTTAGCGGGACAAGGCTACGAGCAGTACTTC
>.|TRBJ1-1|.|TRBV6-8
CASSYGEFGTEAFF
TGTGCCAGCAGTTACGGGGAGTTTGGCACTGAAGCTTTCTTT
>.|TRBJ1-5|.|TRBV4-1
CASSQGMGGPQHF
TGCGCCAGCAGCCAAGGTATGGGTGGGCCCCAGCATTTT
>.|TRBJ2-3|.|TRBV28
CASSPSLATQYF
TGTGCCAGCAGTCCTTCGCTAGCGACGCAGTATTTT
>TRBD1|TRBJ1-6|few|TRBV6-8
CASSEGQLNNSPLHF
TGTGCCAGCAGTGAGGGACAGCTAAATAATTCACCCCTCCACTTT
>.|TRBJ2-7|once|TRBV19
CASSIAMAASGNSYEQYF
TGTGCCAGTAGTATAGCAATGGCAGCCTCTGGGAACTCCTACGAGCAGTACTTC
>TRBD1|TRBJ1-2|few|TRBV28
CASSSSSGRGQGGYTF
TGTGCCAGCAGTTCCTCAAGTGGGAGGGGGCAGGGTGGCTACACCTTC
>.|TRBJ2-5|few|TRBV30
CAWSVKGIGGDQYF
TGTGCCTGGAGTGTAAAGGGTATCGGAGGGGACCAGTACTTC
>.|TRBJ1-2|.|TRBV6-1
CASSEGPASPLGYTF
TGTGCCAGCAGTGAAGGTCCAGCTTCCCCTCTTGGGTACACCTTC
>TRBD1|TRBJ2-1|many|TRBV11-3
CASSASGQLYNEQFF
TGTGCCAGCAGCGCATCGGGACAGCTCTACAATGAGCAGTTCTTC
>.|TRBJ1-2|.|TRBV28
CASSPGIYGYTF
TGTGCCAGCAGCCCGGGCATCTATGGCTACACCTTC
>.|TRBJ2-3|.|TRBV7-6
CASSLARADTDTQYF
TGTGCCAGCAGCTTGGCCCGGGCGGACACAGATACGCAGTATTTT
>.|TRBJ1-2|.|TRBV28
CASSGGGRDPYGYTF
TGTGCCAGCAGTGGGGGGGGCAGGGACCCCTATGGCTACACCTTC
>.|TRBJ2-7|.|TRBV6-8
CASSYGDSSYEQYF
TGTGCCAGCAGTTACGGTGACAGCTCCTACGAGCAGTACTTC
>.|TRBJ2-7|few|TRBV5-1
CASSGWTDSLEQYF
TGCGCCAGCAGCGGCTGGACGGACTCCTTGGAGCAGTACTTC
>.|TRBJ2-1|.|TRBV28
CASSSQGNEQFF
TGTGCCAGCAGTTCCCAGGGCAATGAGCAGTTCTTC
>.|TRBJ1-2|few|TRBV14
CASSQDPRRESGYTF
TGTGCCAGCAGCCAAGACCCCAGGAGAGAGAGTGGCTACACCTTC
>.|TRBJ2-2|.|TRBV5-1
CASSLVFLGTGELFF
TGCGCCAGCAGCTTGGTTTTTTTGGGAACCGGGGAGCTGTTTTTT
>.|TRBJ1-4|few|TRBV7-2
CASSRDSNEKLFF
TGTGCCAGCAGCAGGGACTCGAATGAAAAACTGTTTTTT
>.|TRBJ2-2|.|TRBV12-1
CASSFDGNRGPGDTGELFF
TGTGCCAGCAGCTTTGATGGTAACAGGGGGCCAGGGGACACCGGGGAGCTGTTTTTT
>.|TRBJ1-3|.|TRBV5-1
CASSLQGGGNTIYF
TGCGCCAGCAGCTTGCAGGGAGGTGGAAACACCATATATTTT
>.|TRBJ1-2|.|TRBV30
CAWSVSGGGRNYGYTF
TGTGCCTGGAGTGTAAGCGGCGGGGGGCGCAACTATGGCTACACCTTC
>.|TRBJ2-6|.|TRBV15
CATSNREGRSGANVLTF
TGTGCCACCAGCAACCGAGAAGGGCGGAGTGGGGCCAACGTCCTGACTTTC
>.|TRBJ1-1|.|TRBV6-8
CASSYSARGATEAFF
TGTGCCAGCAGTTACTCAGCACGGGGGGCCACTGAAGCTTTCTTT
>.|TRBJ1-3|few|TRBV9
CASSVDASGNTIYF
TGTGCCAGCAGCGTAGATGCATCTGGAAACACCATATATTTT
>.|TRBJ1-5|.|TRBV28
CASKDANQPQHF
TGTGCCAGCAAGGACGCGAATCAGCCCCAGCATTTT
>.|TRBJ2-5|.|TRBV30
CAWSWEARGTQYF
TGTGCCTGGAGTTGGGAGGCACGGGGGACCCAGTACTTC
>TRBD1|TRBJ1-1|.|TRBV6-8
CASRLGTGTNTEAFF
TGTGCCAGCAGGCTTGGGACAGGGACCAACACTGAAGCTTTCTTT
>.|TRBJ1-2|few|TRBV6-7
CASSSYTREGYTF
TGTGCCAGCAGTTCGTACACCCGGGAGGGCTACACCTTC
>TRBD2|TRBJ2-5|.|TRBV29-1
CSVEHGQRGGQETQYF
TGCAGCGTTGAGCACGGGCAGCGGGGGGGCCAAGAGACCCAGTACTTC
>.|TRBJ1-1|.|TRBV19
CASRYSFSTEAFF
TGTGCCAGTAGATATTCATTTTCCACTGAAGCTTTCTTT
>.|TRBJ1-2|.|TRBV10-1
CASSDSDYGYTF
TGCGCCAGCAGTGACAGTGACTATGGCTACACCTTC
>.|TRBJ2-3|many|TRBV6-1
CASSEASVSGGTQYF
TGTGCCAGCAGTGAAGCGAGCGTGTCAGGAGGTACGCAGTATTTT
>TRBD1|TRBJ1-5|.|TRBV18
CASSPPSGGTQPQHF
TGTGCCAGCTCACCACCTTCAGGGGGCACTCAGCCCCAGCATTTT
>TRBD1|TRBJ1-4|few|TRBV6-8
CASSDPGTGGQKLFF
TGTGCCAGCAGTGACCCCGGGACAGGGGGGCAAAAACTGTTTTTT
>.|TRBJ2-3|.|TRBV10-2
CASSAAGLTDTQYF
TGCGCCAGCAGTGCGGCAGGGCTCACAGATACGCAGTATTTT
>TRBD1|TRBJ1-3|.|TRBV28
CASSPANRGEDTIYF
TGTGCCAGCAGTCCAGCAAACAGGGGCGAAGACACCATATATTTT
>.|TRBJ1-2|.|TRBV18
CASSPVPGAGYTF
TGTGCCAGCTCACCAGTTCCGGGAGCCGGCTACACCTTC
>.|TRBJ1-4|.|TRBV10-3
CASSFGSLNEKLFF
TGTGCCAGCTCGTTCGGCAGCCTTAATGAAAAACTGTTTTTT
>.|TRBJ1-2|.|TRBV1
CASSEAGTSYGYTF
TGCGCCAGCAGCGAAGCAGGGACCTCCTATGGCTACACCTTC
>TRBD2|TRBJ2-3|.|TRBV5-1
CASSLGSLAGREDTQYF
TGCGCCAGCAGCTTGGGATCCCTAGCGGGAAGGGAAGATACGCAGTATTTT
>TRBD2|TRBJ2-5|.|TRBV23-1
CASSPQGLAGRGGRRETQYF
TGCGCCAGCAGCCCCCAAGGACTAGCGGGGAGAGGGGGCCGGAGGGAGACCCAGTACTTC
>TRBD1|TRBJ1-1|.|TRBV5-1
CASSLRQGGNTEAFF
TGCGCCAGCAGCTTGCGGCAGGGGGGGAACACTGAAGCTTTCTTT
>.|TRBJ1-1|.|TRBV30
CAWSVNMNTEAFF
TGTGCCTGGAGTGTCAACATGAACACTGAAGCTTTCTTT
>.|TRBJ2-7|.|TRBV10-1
CATGQGYEQYF
TGCGCCACAGGGCAGGGCTACGAGCAGTACTTC
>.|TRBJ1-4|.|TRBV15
CATQAAPNNEKLFF
TGTGCCACCCAAGCGGCGCCCAATAATGAAAAACTGTTTTTT
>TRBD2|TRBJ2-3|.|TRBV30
CASASGGVNTQYF
TGTGCCTCGGCTAGCGGGGGGGTAAATACGCAGTATTTT
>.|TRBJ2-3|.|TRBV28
CASSFPPSDTQYF
TGTGCCAGCAGTTTTCCCCCCTCAGATACGCAGTATTTT
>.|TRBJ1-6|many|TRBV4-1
CASSHPTASSYNSPLHF
TGCGCCAGCAGCCACCCCACGGCGAGCTCCTATAATTCACCCCTCCACTTT
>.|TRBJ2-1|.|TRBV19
CASRPGHPGNEQFF
TGTGCCAGTAGACCGGGCCATCCAGGCAATGAGCAGTTCTTC
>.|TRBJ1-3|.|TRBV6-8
CAITREYGNTIYF
TGTGCCATCACTAGGGAATATGGAAACACCATATATTTT
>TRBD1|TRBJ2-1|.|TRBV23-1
CASSQKMRQGIYNEQFF
TGCGCCAGCAGTCAAAAAATGAGACAGGGTATCTACAATGAGCAGTTCTTC
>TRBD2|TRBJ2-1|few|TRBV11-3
CASSLFSGRGNEQFF
TGTGCCAGCAGCTTGTTTTCCGGGAGGGGAAATGAGCAGTTCTTC